The clone carrying this T cell receptor beta chain was observed once. Trimming took 0 bases from V and 6 from J, leaving 15 bases between them. Per germline, CDR1 SGHDN and CDR2 FVKESK. The CDR3 covers 15 residues. The sample comes from a study of blood T cell repertoires in COVID-19. Whole-study context: Acute-phase and convalescent COVID-19 samples originated in the United States, Italy and Spain. PBMCs, B-cell-depleted T cells, or T cells provided the cDNA or gDNA that made up the material.

Original data processing: Amplification of reference gene primers provided the estimated nucleated cell counts. The repertoire was sequenced with immunoSEQ multiplex PCR; TCRdb's copy has only in-frame clones and lacks some. That table furnishes V, J and clone size, whereas the DNA furnished D and trimming. The table has just over 95,000 clones, roughly 87% seen once. The TCR sequence derives from an elderly man with acute or convalescent COVID-19. The sample comprised peripheral blood. V and J are TRBV14 and TRBJ2-7; possible D gene TRBD2, 5 bases. The CDR3 region is CASSQDLLSGSEQYF. In DNA, the CDR3 is TGTGCCAGCAGCCAAGACCTTTTGAGCGGTAGCGAGCAGTACTTC.